Sequencing of this T cell receptor beta chain was carried out in a study of blood T cell repertoires in COVID-19. Clones were read by immunoSEQ multiplex PCR, and TCRdb kept only the in-frame ones, dropping some. This table holds about 99,000 clones, under 90% found once. Germline CDR1 reads SGHTA; CDR2 reads FQGNSA. The CDR3 runs to 19 residues. V was pared by 2 bases and J by 0 bases, with 20 bases between. The clonotype was recovered from a human donor in a cohort sampled during active or convalescent COVID-19. V gene TRBV7-2 combines with J gene TRBJ2-1, with D possibly being TRBD2 (7 bases). The sequenced material came from peripheral blood. CDR3 protein: CASSLKRGGGRGSYNEQFF. As DNA, the CDR3 is TGTGCCAGCAGCTTAAAGAGAGGGGGGGGCCGCGGCTCCTACAATGAGCAGTTCTTC.